Listed below are T cell receptor beta chains from one sample, sequenced in a study of shared clonotypes between healthy human individuals. Sequenced by immunoSEQ multiplex PCR; TCRdb stores in-frame clones only, minus some. Here the sample spans some 2,500,000 clones, over 85% being singletons. Sequences were obtained from naive CD4+ T cells from PBMCs. These receptors were obtained from a man between 18 and 29 years old in good health. Some clones in this sample may be carry-over from other donors' samples. Each CDR3 is given with its conserved first and last residue. The D gene is left open where the match is weak. Some rows mark clone size as missing; the rest say once, few, many or name a class of expanded clone.

d_call | clone_size | j_call | v_call | cdr3_aa | cdr3_nt
TRBD2 | NA | TRBJ2-6 | TRBV4-1 | CASSQGRNVQNGRISGANVLTF | TGCGCCAGCAGCCAGGGCAGGAACGTCCAAAACGGGAGGATCTCTGGGGCCAACGTCCTGACTTTC
NA | NA | TRBJ2-7 | TRBV21-1 | CASSPTTAGGTYEQYF | TGTGCCAGCAGCCCAACGACGGCAGGGGGAACCTACGAGCAGTACTTC
NA | once | TRBJ2-6 | TRBV2 | CASRRTNSGANVLTF | TGTGCCAGCAGAAGAACGAACTCTGGGGCCAACGTCCTGACTTTC
NA | NA | TRBJ1-4 | TRBV11-2 | CASSFRGATNEKLFF | TGTGCCAGCAGCTTTCGGGGTGCAACTAATGAAAAACTGTTTTTT
TRBD2 | NA | TRBJ2-4 | TRBV18 | CASSPGLGNIQYF | TGTGCCAGCTCACCAGGACTAGGAAACATTCAGTACTTC
NA | NA | TRBJ1-4 | TRBV27 | CASSRQRIGTNEKLFF | TGTGCCAGCAGTCGACAAAGAATCGGGACTAATGAAAAACTGTTTTTT
TRBD2 | NA | TRBJ2-7 | TRBV4-1 | CASSQGTSGPMGYEQYF | TGCGCCAGCAGCCAAGGCACTAGCGGACCAATGGGGTACGAGCAGTACTTC
NA | NA | TRBJ1-3 | TRBV30 | CACRGINSGNTIYF | TGTGCCTGCCGAGGGATAAACTCTGGAAACACCATATATTTT
NA | NA | TRBJ2-7 | TRBV23-1 | CASSHGPSYEQYF | TGCGCCAGCAGTCACGGACCTTCGTACGAGCAGTACTTC
NA | NA | TRBJ2-2 | TRBV28 | CASSLSPKGGGELFF | TGTGCCAGCAGTTTAAGCCCGAAAGGTGGCGGGGAGCTGTTTTTT
TRBD2 | NA | TRBJ2-1 | TRBV5-4 | CASRGRREGGRPNEQFF | TGTGCCAGCAGGGGTCGGCGGGAGGGCGGCCGTCCCAATGAGCAGTTCTTC
TRBD2 | NA | TRBJ2-3 | TRBV4-1 | CASSQAYTTSGSMYF | TGCGCCAGCAGCCAAGCGTACACGACTAGCGGGAGTATGTATTTT
NA | NA | TRBJ2-7 | TRBV27 | CASSLSFSLRDTSYEQYF | TGTGCCAGCAGTTTATCCTTCTCCCTCCGGGACACATCCTACGAGCAGTACTTC
NA | NA | TRBJ2-7 | TRBV12-2 | CASRLQLDVSYEQYF | TGTGCAAGTCGCTTACAACTTGACGTCTCCTACGAGCAGTACTTC
TRBD1 | NA | TRBJ1-4 | TRBV5-4 | CASSKRQGPNEKLFF | TGTGCCAGCAGCAAAAGACAGGGGCCTAATGAAAAACTGTTTTTT
NA | NA | TRBJ2-1 | TRBV11-3 | CASSPSPINEQFF | TGTGCCAGCAGCCCATCCCCGATCAATGAGCAGTTCTTC
NA | NA | TRBJ2-3 | TRBV5-4 | CASITHLTSTDTQYF | TGTGCCAGCATCACTCACCTAACTAGCACAGATACGCAGTATTTT
TRBD1 | once | TRBJ2-3 | TRBV19 | CASSIDNDRGGPTDTQYF | TGTGCCAGTAGTATAGATAACGACAGGGGTGGACCCACAGATACGCAGTATTTT
TRBD2 | NA | TRBJ2-3 | TRBV11-3 | CASSLGLANTDTQYF | TGTGCCAGCAGCTTGGGACTAGCGAACACAGATACGCAGTATTTT
NA | NA | TRBJ1-2 | TRBV28 | CASSLIAYGYTF | TGTGCCAGCAGTTTAATCGCTTATGGCTACACCTTC
TRBD2 | NA | TRBJ2-2 | TRBV18 | CASSPRLAGVTGELFF | TGTGCCAGCTCACCCCGGCTAGCGGGAGTCACCGGGGAGCTGTTTTTT
NA | NA | TRBJ2-1 | TRBV28 | CATASFNTNEQFF | TGTGCCACAGCCTCCTTCAACACCAATGAGCAGTTCTTC
NA | NA | TRBJ2-5 | TRBV6-5 | CASSYLPGVETQYF | TGTGCCAGCAGTTACCTTCCCGGGGTGGAGACCCAGTACTTC
TRBD1 | NA | TRBJ2-7 | TRBV5-8 | CASSKPSGQGSNEQYF | TGTGCCAGCAGCAAACCATCGGGACAGGGTTCCAACGAGCAGTACTTC
TRBD2 | NA | TRBJ2-1 | TRBV27 | CASRGLAGENEQFF | TGTGCCAGCAGAGGACTAGCGGGAGAAAATGAGCAGTTCTTC
TRBD1 | NA | TRBJ2-2 | TRBV18 | CASSTTRQGIGAGELFF | TGTGCCAGCTCCACGACGAGACAGGGAATAGGCGCCGGGGAGCTGTTTTTT
TRBD2 | NA | TRBJ2-7 | TRBV6-6 | CASSDGTSGSYEQYF | TGTGCCAGCAGTGACGGGACTAGCGGTTCCTACGAGCAGTACTTC
TRBD1 | NA | TRBJ1-1 | TRBV5-1 | CASSLGTGEAFF | TGCGCCAGCAGCTTAGGGACAGGGGAAGCTTTCTTT
NA | once | TRBJ1-5 | TRBV28 | CASIRRGDGNQPQHF | TGTGCCAGCATCAGAAGGGGGGATGGCAATCAGCCCCAGCATTTT
NA | NA | TRBJ2-3 | TRBV25-1 | CASSVGSTDTQYF | TGTGCCAGCAGTGTAGGCAGCACAGATACGCAGTATTTT
NA | few | TRBJ2-2 | TRBV19 | CASRDPRGPGELFF | TGTGCCAGTAGGGATCCGCGGGGTCCCGGGGAGCTGTTTTTT
NA | NA | TRBJ2-3 | TRBV10-3 | CAISESTRKTQYF | TGTGCCATCAGTGAGTCTACTAGAAAAACGCAGTATTTT
NA | NA | TRBJ2-1 | TRBV6-4 | CASSDSPQGYNEQFF | TGTGCCAGCAGTGACTCCCCCCAAGGGTACAATGAGCAGTTCTTC
TRBD1 | NA | TRBJ1-1 | TRBV6-6 | CASNGGGGETEAFF | TGTGCCAGCAACGGTGGAGGGGGCGAGACTGAAGCTTTCTTT
NA | NA | TRBJ1-2 | TRBV28 | CASSLPLLGYTF | TGTGCCAGCAGTTTACCCCTTCTTGGCTACACCTTC
NA | NA | TRBJ1-6 | TRBV2 | CASREETLSSPLHF | TGTGCCAGCCGGGAGGAAACACTTAGTTCACCCCTCCACTTT
NA | NA | TRBJ1-1 | TRBV7-2 | CASSWAQNTEAFF | TGTGCCAGCAGCTGGGCACAGAACACTGAAGCTTTCTTT
NA | NA | TRBJ2-7 | TRBV10-3 | CAISDGTYEQYF | TGTGCCATCAGTGATGGCACCTACGAGCAGTACTTC
NA | NA | TRBJ1-3 | TRBV30 | CAWSISSGNTIYF | TGTGCCTGGAGCATCTCCTCTGGAAACACCATATATTTT
TRBD2 | once | TRBJ2-4 | TRBV28 | CASSLLQAGLAGLAKNIQYF | TGTGCCAGCAGTTTATTACAGGCGGGACTAGCGGGCCTAGCCAAAAACATTCAGTACTTC
NA | NA | TRBJ2-1 | TRBV6-1 | CASRRSREINEQFF | TGTGCCAGCAGAAGATCTAGGGAGATCAATGAGCAGTTCTTC
NA | NA | TRBJ2-2 | TRBV28 | CASSLTPTVTNTGELFF | TGTGCCAGCAGTTTAACCCCGACAGTAACGAACACCGGGGAGCTGTTTTTT